A selection of T cell receptor beta chains follows, all from one sample in a study of post-analysis software for immune sequencing data. MiXCR, applied by TCRdb to the PCR reads, yields one record per CDR3 protein. The sample gives approximately 440,000 distinct CDR3 sequences, nearly 45% of which show up once; about 12% is in the top ten. Sequences were obtained from blood. All receptors come from a girl aged 5-17 years with multiple sclerosis. CDR3s include the opening cysteine and the closing phenylalanine or tryptophan. D genes are given only for firm matches. Clone size is not always given. Where it is, it says once, few, many or a class for expanded clones.

clone size	D gene	CDR3 length	V gene	J gene	CDR3 DNA	CDR3 protein
-	-	15	TRBV6-1	TRBJ2-4	TGTGCCAGCAGTGATGTGGGTATAGCCAAAAACATTCAGTACTTC	CASSDVGIAKNIQYF
-	TRBD2	14	TRBV20-1	TRBJ2-1	TGCAGTGCTGGGGATAGCGGGAGTATCAATGAGCAGTTCTTC	CSAGDSGSINEQFF
few	-	13	TRBV7-2	TRBJ2-3	TGTGCCAGCAGCTTAGTCCCCACAGATACGCAGTATTTT	CASSLVPTDTQYF
-	-	14	TRBV20-1	TRBJ1-5	TGCAGTGCCTCAAAGGGTCAGGAGAATCAGCCCCAGCATTTT	CSASKGQENQPQHF
-	TRBD2	18	TRBV7-9	TRBJ2-7	TGTGCCAGCAGCCCCGGAAGGTTGAGACTAGCGGGAGCGGACGAGCAGTACTTC	CASSPGRLRLAGADEQYF
few	-	15	TRBV7-9	TRBJ1-4	TGTGCCAGCAGCCAAGGCGGCGGGTGGGATGAAAAACTGTTTTTT	CASSQGGGWDEKLFF
few	-	15	TRBV20-1	TRBJ2-7	TGCAGTGCCCCCCAACCTTTAGGGCGAAGGGACGAGCAGTACTTC	CSAPQPLGRRDEQYF
-	TRBD1	15	TRBV4-2	TRBJ1-2	TGTGCCAGCAGCCAAAGACAGGGGAGGGCACGCGGCTACACCTTC	CASSQRQGRARGYTF
-	-	12	TRBV20-1	TRBJ1-5	TGCAGTGCTTCGGCCTCAAATCAGCCCCAGCATTTT	CSASASNQPQHF
-	-	14	TRBV18	TRBJ2-3	TGTGCCAGCTCACCTATCGGGGGCACAGATACGCAGTATTTT	CASSPIGGTDTQYF
few	-	13	TRBV6-5	TRBJ1-5	TGTGCCAGCAGCTCCAACCTCAATCAGCCCCAGCATTTT	CASSSNLNQPQHF
-	TRBD1	14	TRBV6-5	TRBJ2-7	TGTGCCAGCAGTTTGCGGACAGGGTACCACGAGCAGTACTTC	CASSLRTGYHEQYF
-	TRBD2	14	TRBV5-1	TRBJ2-7	TGCGCCAGCAGCGGGAGGGGCCGAACCTACGAGCAGTACTTC	CASSGRGRTYEQYF
-	TRBD2	13	TRBV7-2	TRBJ2-5	TGTGCCAGCAGCCACGGGACTAGTTTGGAGCAGTACTTC	CASSHGTSLEQYF
-	-	15	TRBV20-1	TRBJ1-1	TGCAGTGCTAGACGACGGAGCTTAGTTAACACTGAAGCTTTCTTT	CSARRRSLVNTEAFF
-	-	17	TRBV28	TRBJ2-7	TGTGCCAGCAGTTTAAATCCTTGGCGGGATCAATCCTACGAGCAGTACTTC	CASSLNPWRDQSYEQYF
-	-	16	TRBV11-2	TRBJ2-1	TGTGCCAGCAGCTTAGATTGGAGCAGGGCCTACAATGAGCAGTTCTTC	CASSLDWSRAYNEQFF
-	TRBD2	14	TRBV7-7	TRBJ2-5	TGTGCTAGCAGCCGAGCGGGAGTCCAAGAGACCCAGTACTTC	CASSRAGVQETQYF
many	-	14	TRBV24-1	TRBJ2-5	TGTGCCACCAGTGAGAGGGACAACCAAGAGACCCAGTACTTC	CATSERDNQETQYF
few	TRBD2	13	TRBV20-1	TRBJ2-1	TGCAATCCCGGACTAGCGGGAGACAATGAGCAGTTCTTC	CNPGLAGDNEQFF
-	TRBD2	16	TRBV20-1	TRBJ2-3	TGCAGTGCGGGGGGGATCGGCACCCTAGGTTGGGATACGCAGTATTTT	CSAGGIGTLGWDTQYF
-	-	13	TRBV12-3/TRBV12-4	TRBJ1-4	TGTGCCAGTAGAGAGACAGTTAATGAAAAACTGTTTTTT	CASRETVNEKLFF
-	-	12	TRBV28	TRBJ1-4	TGTGCCACCCGGGGGGTACCTCGAAAACTGTTTTTT	CATRGVPRKLFF
few	TRBD2	14	TRBV10-3	TRBJ2-3	TGTGCCATGTTCAGCGGGAGAAGGACAGATACGCAGTATTTT	CAMFSGRRTDTQYF
-	-	17	TRBV14	TRBJ2-1	TGTGCCAGCAGCCAAGATCGTCTCTTCAGCTCCTACAATGAGCAGTTCTTC	CASSQDRLFSSYNEQFF
-	-	15	TRBV5-6	TRBJ1-6	TGTGCCAGCAGCGCGCAATCGACGGGGATTTCACCCCTCCACTTT	CASSAQSTGISPLHF
-	-	15	TRBV5-1	TRBJ1-5	TGCGCCAGCGGCGCTACAGGTTCTAGCAATCAGCCCCAGCATTTT	CASGATGSSNQPQHF
once	-	14	TRBV10-3	TRBJ2-7	TGTGCCATCAGTGAGTCTACTAGCTTGTACGAGCAGTACTTC	CAISESTSLYEQYF
-	-	14	TRBV5-8	TRBJ2-4	TGTGCCAGCAGCCGTCAAGGGACCCCTGAGGAGCAGTACTTC	CASSRQGTPEEQYF
-	-	16	TRBV6-6	TRBJ2-5	TGTGCCAGCAGCTCAGGGACGAGCGGAGCTTGGGAGACCCAGTACTTC	CASSSGTSGAWETQYF
-	TRBD2	15	TRBV7-9	TRBJ2-3	TGTGCCAGCAGCTCCTGGCGGGAGGCCACAGATACGCAGTATTTT	CASSSWREATDTQYF